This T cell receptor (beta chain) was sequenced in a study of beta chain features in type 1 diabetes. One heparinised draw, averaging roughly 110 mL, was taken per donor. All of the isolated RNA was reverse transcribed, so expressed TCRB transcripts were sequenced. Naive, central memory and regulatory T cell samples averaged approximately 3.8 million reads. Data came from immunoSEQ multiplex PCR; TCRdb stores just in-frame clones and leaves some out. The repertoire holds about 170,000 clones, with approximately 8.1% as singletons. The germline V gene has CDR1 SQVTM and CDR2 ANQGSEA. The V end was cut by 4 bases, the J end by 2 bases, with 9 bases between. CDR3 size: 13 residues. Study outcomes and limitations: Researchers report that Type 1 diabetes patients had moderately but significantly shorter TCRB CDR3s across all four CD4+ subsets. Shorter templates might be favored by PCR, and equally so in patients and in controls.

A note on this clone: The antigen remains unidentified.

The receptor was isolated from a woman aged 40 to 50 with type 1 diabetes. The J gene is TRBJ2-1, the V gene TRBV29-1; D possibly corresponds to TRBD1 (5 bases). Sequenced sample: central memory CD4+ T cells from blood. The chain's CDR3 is CSVARQTYNEQFF. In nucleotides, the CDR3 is TGCAGCGTTGCCCGACAGACCTACAATGAGCAGTTCTTC.